This TCR beta chain was identified during a study of Ad26.COV2.S vaccination and SARS-CoV-2 variants. Repertoires were generated with immunoSEQ multiplex PCR, while TCRdb's copy carries only in-frame clones and drops some. The table has 350,000 to 600,000 clones, 80% to 90% seen once; the top ten hold over 1.5%. Treatment reported: roughly 19 received Ad26.COV2.S at low or high dose, single or two shots; 5 received placebo; per-sample allocation not given. The investigators took samples on day 63 after the first vaccine or placebo injection. The clonotype comes from a person aged 18-65 years who received the Ad26.COV2.S COVID-19 vaccine or a placebo. The sample was peripheral blood, taken in a trial of Ad26.COV2.S vaccine versus placebo.

CDR3 region: CATSAGGGGNTEAFF. As DNA, the CDR3 is TGTGCCACCAGTGCCGGGGGAGGAGGGAACACTGAAGCTTTCTTT. The rearrangement joins TRBV24-1 to TRBJ1-1, with D perhaps TRBD1 (5 bases). Trimming removed 5 bases at V and 1 base at J, with 13 bases between. The CDR3 is made up of 15 amino acids. Germline-derived CDR1 and CDR2 are KGHDR and SFDVKD.